A selection of T cell receptor beta chains follows, all from one sample in a study of shared clonotypes between healthy human individuals. TCRdb's copy holds only in-frame clones and misses some; the assay was immunoSEQ multiplex PCR. This sample yields hundreds of thousands of clones, of which over 90% are seen a single time; approximately 25% belongs to the top ten. The sequencing sample was made of naive CD8+ T cells sorted from blood. The receptor source for this set is a man aged 25-40 years in good health. Each CDR3 is given with its conserved first and last residue. The order of the fields is D gene, clone size, V gene, J gene, CDR3 protein, CDR3 DNA. D genes are given only for firm matches. Size is stated for part of the rows, as once, few or many counts, or as a class when the clone is expanded.

TRBD2	-	TRBV6-6	TRBJ2-1	CAISRREVLNEQFF	TGTGCCATCTCCCGGCGGGAGGTACTCAATGAGCAGTTCTTC
-	-	TRBV7-9	TRBJ1-4	CASSLLAPNEKLFF	TGTGCCAGCAGCTTACTTGCCCCTAATGAAAAACTGTTTTTT
-	-	TRBV19	TRBJ2-1	CASPTGRNEQFF	TGTGCCAGTCCCACAGGGCGGAATGAGCAGTTCTTC
-	-	TRBV5-6	TRBJ1-5	CASSFWGEDSDSPPQHF	TGTGCCAGCAGCTTCTGGGGCGAGGACAGCGATTCCCCTCCCCAGCATTTT
TRBD2	-	TRBV19	TRBJ2-1	CASSMTSGLSYNEQFF	TGTGCCAGTAGTATGACTAGCGGCCTCTCCTACAATGAGCAGTTCTTC
TRBD2	-	TRBV6-4	TRBJ2-7	CASTLGPGLAGDEQYF	TGTGCCAGCACCTTAGGTCCGGGACTAGCGGGAGACGAGCAGTACTTC
TRBD2	-	TRBV4-2	TRBJ2-2	CASTPTSGRALVTGELFF	TGTGCCAGCACCCCGACGAGCGGGAGGGCCCTGGTCACCGGGGAGCTGTTTTTT
-	-	TRBV5-4	TRBJ1-4	CASSLLPWEKLFF	TGTGCCAGCAGCTTGCTGCCTTGGGAAAAACTGTTTTTT
-	-	TRBV2	TRBJ2-3	CASTHPPEGTDTQYF	TGTGCCAGCACCCACCCGCCTGAAGGCACAGATACGCAGTATTTT
-	-	TRBV28	TRBJ1-5	CASRGRWESQPQHF	TGTGCCAGCCGGGGGCGCTGGGAGAGTCAGCCCCAGCATTTT
-	-	TRBV5-1	TRBJ2-7	CASSGNPRDEQYF	TGCGCCAGCAGCGGGAACCCGCGGGACGAGCAGTACTTC
TRBD2	-	TRBV5-4	TRBJ2-3	CASRRLAGPPDTQYF	TGTGCCAGCAGGCGACTAGCGGGACCCCCAGATACGCAGTATTTT
-	-	TRBV4-1	TRBJ2-1	CASSPHGGDEQFF	TGCGCCAGCAGCCCGCACGGGGGCGATGAGCAGTTCTTC
-	-	TRBV18	TRBJ2-7	CASSPDGGIYEQYF	TGTGCCAGCTCACCAGACGGAGGAATCTACGAGCAGTACTTC
TRBD1	once	TRBV7-6	TRBJ2-7	CASSSPGQGAHEQYF	TGTGCCAGCAGCTCCCCGGGACAGGGGGCCCACGAGCAGTACTTC
-	-	TRBV27	TRBJ1-4	CASSPRLAANEKLFF	TGTGCCAGCAGTCCTCGTCTCGCAGCTAATGAAAAACTGTTTTTT
TRBD2	-	TRBV27	TRBJ2-7	CASSLGRGAYEQYF	TGTGCCAGCAGTTTAGGGCGGGGGGCCTACGAGCAGTACTTC
TRBD1	few	TRBV7-9	TRBJ1-2	CASSLVSDRVYGYTF	TGTGCCAGCAGCTTAGTATCTGACAGGGTGTATGGCTACACCTTC
-	-	TRBV11-2	TRBJ1-1	CASSWGVDNTEAFF	TGTGCCAGCAGCTGGGGTGTCGACAACACTGAAGCTTTCTTT
-	-	TRBV2	TRBJ1-2	CASSEQAESHGYTF	TGTGCCAGCAGTGAGCAGGCGGAGAGTCATGGCTACACCTTC
-	once	TRBV7-9	TRBJ2-4	CASSPSKTIAKNIQYF	TGTGCCAGCAGTCCTAGCAAGACAATAGCCAAAAACATTCAGTACTTC
-	-	TRBV11-3	TRBJ2-7	CASSPTTGHGLPYEQYF	TGTGCCAGCAGCCCCACGACCGGACACGGACTCCCCTACGAGCAGTACTTC
-	few	TRBV7-9	TRBJ1-2	CASSLENRDGYTF	TGTGCCAGCAGCTTAGAGAACAGGGATGGCTACACCTTC
-	-	TRBV27	TRBJ2-3	CASSPRRDTQYF	TGTGCCAGCAGTCCACGTAGAGATACGCAGTATTTT
TRBD2	-	TRBV7-8	TRBJ2-7	CASSPLSGAYEQYF	TGTGCCAGCAGCCCCCTTAGCGGGGCCTACGAGCAGTACTTC
-	-	TRBV6-1	TRBJ2-2	CASSVRGGKGNTGELFF	TGTGCCAGCAGTGTTAGAGGGGGGAAAGGAAACACCGGGGAGCTGTTTTTT
-	-	TRBV7-6	TRBJ2-6	CASSPSGANVLTF	TGTGCCAGCTCTCCCTCTGGGGCCAACGTCCTGACTTTC
-	-	TRBV7-9	TRBJ1-1	CASSLVRAPQAFF	TGTGCCAGCAGCTTAGTCCGGGCCCCACAAGCTTTCTTT
TRBD2	-	TRBV13	TRBJ2-2	CASSFETSGSNTGELFF	TGTGCCAGCAGCTTCGAGACTAGCGGGAGCAACACCGGGGAGCTGTTTTTT
-	-	TRBV4-3	TRBJ2-7	CASSQTPGVGYEQYF	TGCGCCAGCAGCCAGACCCCTGGGGTGGGTTACGAGCAGTACTTC
-	-	TRBV5-1	TRBJ2-1	CASSLNTLGDNEQFF	TGCGCCAGCAGCTTAAATACGCTGGGGGACAATGAGCAGTTCTTC
-	-	TRBV7-9	TRBJ2-6	CASNSYWGDGAPGANVLTF	TGTGCCAGCAACTCCTACTGGGGGGATGGGGCGCCTGGGGCCAACGTCCTGACTTTC
TRBD2	-	TRBV6-4	TRBJ2-1	CASSVLPLAGIHNEQFF	TGTGCCAGCAGTGTTCTCCCACTAGCGGGGATCCACAATGAGCAGTTCTTC
-	-	TRBV7-2	TRBJ2-5	CASSLYMGEGETQYF	TGTGCCAGCAGCTTATATATGGGAGAAGGGGAGACCCAGTACTTC
TRBD2	-	TRBV10-3	TRBJ2-1	CATRTSGLYNEQFF	TGTGCCACACGGACTAGCGGGCTGTACAATGAGCAGTTCTTC
TRBD2	once	TRBV10-3	TRBJ2-1	CAISEPGTSGRQDNEQFF	TGTGCCATCAGTGAGCCAGGGACTAGCGGGAGGCAGGACAATGAGCAGTTCTTC
-	-	TRBV27	TRBJ2-1	CASSLTPGTYNEQFF	TGTGCCAGCAGTTTAACTCCCGGCACCTACAATGAGCAGTTCTTC
TRBD1	once	TRBV14	TRBJ2-5	CASSQDAQGPGGTQYF	TGTGCCAGCAGCCAAGACGCACAGGGGCCCGGCGGGACCCAGTACTTC
-	once	TRBV7-3	TRBJ2-3	CASSSLSGRVGTDTQYF	TGTGCCAGCAGCTCCCTATCGGGAAGGGTTGGGACAGATACGCAGTATTTT
-	-	TRBV5-4	TRBJ2-7	CASSSDSNEQYF	TGTGCCAGCAGCTCGGACAGTAACGAGCAGTACTTC
TRBD2	-	TRBV27	TRBJ2-7	CATQPLAGDEQYF	TGTGCCACCCAGCCCCTAGCGGGAGACGAGCAGTACTTC
-	few	TRBV6-4	TRBJ2-1	CASSEKPGASGNEQFF	TGTGCCAGCAGTGAAAAGCCAGGGGCTAGCGGCAATGAGCAGTTCTTC
-	once	TRBV1	TRBJ1-5	CTSSQDSPTGLSNQPQHF	TGCACCAGCAGCCAAGATTCCCCGACAGGTCTTAGCAATCAGCCCCAGCATTTT
TRBD2	-	TRBV7-8	TRBJ2-1	CASSYPDPPSGRHEQFF	TGTGCCAGCAGCTACCCCGATCCCCCTAGCGGGAGACATGAGCAGTTCTTC
TRBD2	-	TRBV13	TRBJ2-1	CASSLDGTSDYNEQFF	TGTGCCAGCAGCTTAGACGGGACTAGCGACTACAATGAGCAGTTCTTC
TRBD2	-	TRBV27	TRBJ2-7	CASSFLAGEVAYEQYF	TGTGCCAGCAGTTTCCTAGCGGGAGAGGTCGCCTACGAGCAGTACTTC
TRBD1	-	TRBV6-1	TRBJ1-1	CASSPKTGTNTEAFF	TGTGCCAGCAGCCCAAAGACAGGGACGAACACTGAAGCTTTCTTT
-	-	TRBV7-9	TRBJ2-5	CASSQPGLQTWETQYF	TGTGCCAGCAGTCAACCGGGACTCCAAACGTGGGAGACCCAGTACTTC
TRBD1	few	TRBV7-9	TRBJ2-7	CASSHRDRGYEQYF	TGTGCCAGCAGCCACCGGGACAGGGGCTACGAGCAGTACTTC
TRBD2	-	TRBV30	TRBJ2-3	CAWTSGVAYGTDTQYF	TGTGCCTGGACTAGCGGGGTGGCTTATGGCACAGATACGCAGTATTTT
TRBD2	-	TRBV7-7	TRBJ2-3	CASSALAGGPTDTQYF	TGTGCTAGCAGCGCCCTGGCGGGAGGGCCGACAGATACGCAGTATTTT
-	-	TRBV28	TRBJ2-5	CASSLQGALQETQYF	TGTGCCAGCAGTTTACAGGGAGCACTCCAAGAGACCCAGTACTTC
-	-	TRBV5-1	TRBJ2-5	CASSLLQETQYF	TGCGCCAGCAGTCTACTACAAGAGACCCAGTACTTC
-	-	TRBV28	TRBJ1-3	CASRGGHPFSGNTIYF	TGTGCCAGCAGAGGGGGGCATCCTTTCTCTGGAAACACCATATATTTT
-	-	TRBV19	TRBJ2-3	CASSIVGNHPDTQYF	TGTGCCAGTAGTATTGTGGGAAATCATCCAGATACGCAGTATTTT